What follows are 9 T cell receptor beta chains derived from one specimen sequenced in a study of T cell clonality in common variable immunodeficiency. Profiling relied on immunoSEQ multiplex PCR, and the TCRdb table lists in-frame clones only, not all of them. The sample lists roughly 55,000 clones, none appearing once, the ten largest making up 5% to 7%. Sequenced input: peripheral blood mononuclear cells. These receptors were taken from a person aged 18 to 75 in good health.

This clone was recorded at least ten times. The read comes to an end 3 residues before the CDR3 does, leaving the germline J gene to fill in the end. V is TRBV12-3 or TRBV12-4 and J is TRBJ2-7; no clear D gene. The V end lost 2 bases, the J end lost 3 bases, and 8 bases lay between the germline ends. This CDR3 is built from 13 residues. The CDR3 loop is CASSLSLNYEQYF. The CDR3 bases that were read are TGTGCCAGCAGTTTAAGTCTAAACTACGAG.

This clone was picked up many times. The CDR3 end lies 3 residues beyond the end of the read and is filled in from the germline J gene. V is TRBV10-3 and J is TRBJ1-2, with TRBD1 matching over 10 bases. V was clipped by 6 bases and J by 2 bases; unmatched bases: 0. The CDR3 runs 13 residues. Germline V gene data show CDR1 as ENHRY and CDR2 as SYGVKD. Incomplete CDR3 DNA: TGTGCCATCAGGGGACAGGGGAACTATGGC. The encoded protein is CAIRGQGNYG. The CDR3 in its entirety is CAIRGQGNYGYTF.

This clone was recorded many times. The read halts 3 residues ahead of the CDR3 end, with the missing end drawn from the germline J gene. V gene TRBV15 combines with J gene TRBJ2-1; D is perhaps TRBD2 (5 bases). Trimming removed 1 base at V and 8 bases at J, with 15 bases between. The CDR3 is 15 residues long. From germline, CDR1 is LNHNV and CDR2 YYDKDF (reference sequence). CDR3 sequence reads: CATSRVGDYTDEQFF. CDR3 bases read: TGTGCCACCAGCAGAGTCGGTGACTATACGGATGAG.

This clone was found many times. The DNA ends 3 residues before the CDR3 does, and the rest of the CDR3 is filled in from the germline J gene. The chain couples TRBV4-2 to TRBJ2-7, with D possibly being TRBD2 (5 bases). The germline CDR1 and CDR2 sequences are LGHNA and YNFKEQ. The V gene lost 0 bases and the J gene lost 0 bases, with 9 bases spanning the gap. This CDR3 contains 15 residues. The CDR3 is CASSQDLTSSYEQYF. The CDR3 bases that were read are TGTGCCAGCAGCCAAGATCTCACTAGCTCCTACGAG.

The table lists this clone with many counts. The read is 3 residues too short to cover the CDR3 end, so that end is filled in from the germline J gene. This chain uses TRBV6-2 or TRBV6-3 with TRBJ2-7; D is unclear. The CDR3 runs 12 residues. Germline V gene sequence: CDR1 MNHEY, CDR2 SVGEGT. With 6 bases removed from V and 0 bases from J, the gap between germline ends came to 6 bases. The sequenced part of the CDR3 DNA is TGTGCCAGCAGCCCCAGCTCCTACGAG. Protein: CASSPSSYE. The full CDR3 protein is CASSPSSYEQYF.

Many counts were recorded for this clone. The read falls 3 residues short of the CDR3 end, and the missing part is taken from the germline J gene. V usage is TRBV20-1 and J usage is TRBJ1-1; TRBD1 matches 7 bases. The CDR3 length is 13 residues. V was clipped by 4 bases and J by 0 bases; unmatched bases: 2. Germline lookup yields CDR1 DFQATT and CDR2 SNEGSKA (reference sequence). CDR3 bases read: TGCAGTGCTACGGACAGGATGAACACTGAA. Amino acid sequence: CSATDRMNTE. The full-length CDR3 reads as CSATDRMNTEAFF.

On this clone itself: From the germline J gene comes the end of the CDR3, since the read stops 3 residues before it. This chain connects TRBV10-2 to TRBJ2-5; TRBD1 agrees at 7 bases. The germline V gene has CDR1 WSHSY and CDR2 SAAADI. Trimming cost V 6 bases and J 4 bases; bases outside gene matches: 11. The length of the CDR3 is 15 residues. The sequenced CDR3 bases are TGCGCCAGCAGCGAAACTCAGGGGGTAGTAGAGACC. Translated, it gives CASSETQGVVET. The complete CDR3 protein is CASSETQGVVETQYF.

This clone has at least ten counts. The sequenced fragment ends 3 residues before the CDR3 boundary, so the rest is inferred from the germline J gene. The chain has TRBV20-1 and TRBJ2-1; unclear D gene. This CDR3 has 16 amino acids. Trimming removed 0 bases from V and 0 bases from J, with 12 bases in between. Germline V gives CDR1 DFQATT, CDR2 SNEGSKA (reference sequence). The chain's CDR3 is CSARDRAGSSYNEQFF. The DNA read from the CDR3 is TGCAGTGCTAGAGATCGAGCAGGCAGCTCCTACAATGAG.

This clone was seen many times. The DNA ends 3 residues before the CDR3 does, and the rest of the CDR3 is filled in from the germline J gene. The chain carries TRBV5-6 and TRBJ2-1; tentative D call: TRBD2 (6 bases). V dropped 4 bases and J dropped 6 bases, with 14 bases sitting between them. The CDR3 has 14 residues. Germline V gene sequence: CDR1 SGHDT, CDR2 YYEEEE. CDR3 residues: CASSPGLAINEQFF. The CDR3 bases that were read are TGTGCCAGCAGCCCCGGGCTAGCGATCAATGAG.